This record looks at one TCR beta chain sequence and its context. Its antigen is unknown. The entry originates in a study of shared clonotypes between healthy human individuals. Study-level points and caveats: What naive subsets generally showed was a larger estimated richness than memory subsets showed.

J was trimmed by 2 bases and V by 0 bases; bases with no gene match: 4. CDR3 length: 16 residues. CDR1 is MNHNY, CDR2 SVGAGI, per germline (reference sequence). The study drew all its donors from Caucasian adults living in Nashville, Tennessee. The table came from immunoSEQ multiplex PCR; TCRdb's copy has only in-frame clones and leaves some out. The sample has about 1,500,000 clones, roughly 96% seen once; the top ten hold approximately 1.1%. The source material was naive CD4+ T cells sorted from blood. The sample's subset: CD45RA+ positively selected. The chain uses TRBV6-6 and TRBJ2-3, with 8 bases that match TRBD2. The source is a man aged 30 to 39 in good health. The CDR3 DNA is TGTGCCAGCAGTTACTCTCTTAGCGGGACCACAGATACGCAGTATTTT. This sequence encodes CASSYSLSGTTDTQYF.